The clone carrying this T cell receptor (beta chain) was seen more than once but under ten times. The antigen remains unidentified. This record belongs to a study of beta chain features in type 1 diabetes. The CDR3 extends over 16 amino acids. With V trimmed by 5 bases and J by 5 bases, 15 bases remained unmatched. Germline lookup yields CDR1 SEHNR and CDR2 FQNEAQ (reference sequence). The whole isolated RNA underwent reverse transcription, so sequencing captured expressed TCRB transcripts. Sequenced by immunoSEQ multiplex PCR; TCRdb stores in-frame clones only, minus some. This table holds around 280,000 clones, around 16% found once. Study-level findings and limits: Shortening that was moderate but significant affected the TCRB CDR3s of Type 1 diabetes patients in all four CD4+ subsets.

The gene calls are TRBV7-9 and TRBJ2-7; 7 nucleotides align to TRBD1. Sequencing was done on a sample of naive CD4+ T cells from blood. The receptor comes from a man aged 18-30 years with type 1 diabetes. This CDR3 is CASSTSGTEGFDEQYF. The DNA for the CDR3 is TGTGCCAGCAGCACCTCCGGGACAGAGGGGTTCGACGAGCAGTACTTC.